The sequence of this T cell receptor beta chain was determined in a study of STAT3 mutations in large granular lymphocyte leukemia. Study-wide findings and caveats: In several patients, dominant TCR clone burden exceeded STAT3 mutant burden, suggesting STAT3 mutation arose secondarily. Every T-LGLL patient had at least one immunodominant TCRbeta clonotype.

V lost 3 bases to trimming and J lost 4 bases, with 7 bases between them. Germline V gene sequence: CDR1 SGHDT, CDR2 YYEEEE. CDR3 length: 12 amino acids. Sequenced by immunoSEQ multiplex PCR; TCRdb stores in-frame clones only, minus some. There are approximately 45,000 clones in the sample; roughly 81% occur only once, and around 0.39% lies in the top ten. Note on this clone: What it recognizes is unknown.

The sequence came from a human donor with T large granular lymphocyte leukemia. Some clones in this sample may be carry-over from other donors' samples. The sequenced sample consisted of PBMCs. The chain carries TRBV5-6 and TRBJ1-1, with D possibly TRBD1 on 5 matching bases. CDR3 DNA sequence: TGTGCCAGCAGCTGGGGGGGCACTGAAGCTTTCTTT. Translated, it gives CASSWGGTEAFF.